The 14 T cell receptor beta chains in this list originate from one sample, sequenced in a study of CD4 and CD8 cells across lung adenocarcinoma regions. TCRdb fed the PCR reads into MiXCR, producing one record per CDR3 protein. The sample shows 5,700 or so distinct CDR3 sequences, approximately 67% of them seen only once. The sample taken for sequencing was CD4+ T cells from the center of a lung tumor. Receptor source: a female donor with lung adenocarcinoma. The CD4 and CD8 labels of this study may be unreliable.

Comment on this clonotype: A read error may produce the germline difference seen at one junction end. This chain connects TRBV6-1 to TRBJ2-1, with D hard to call. The germline V gene has CDR1 MNHNS and CDR2 SASEGT. The CDR3 loop spans 14 amino acids. In DNA form, the CDR3 reads TGTGCCAGCATGAAGGCTGTAGCCATGTATGCGCAGTTCTTT. Translated, it gives CASMKAVAMYAQFF.

Details on this clonotype: A much bigger clone sits one base away, suggesting this may be a read error. The chain is built from TRBV6-5 and TRBJ2-1, with no clear D. From germline, CDR1 is MNHEY and CDR2 SVGAGI. There are 11 residues in the CDR3. Trimming pared 4 bases from V and 10 bases from J, leaving 8 bases between. CDR3 in DNA: TGTGCCAGCAGTTCCCCCTACGAGCAGTTCTTC. It encodes CASSSPYEQFF.

In its sample, this clonotype ranks as medium-sized. This chain connects TRBV5-4 to TRBJ1-1, with a tentative D call TRBD1 (5 bases). V was trimmed by 0 bases and J by 1 base, leaving 7 bases between them. CDR1 is SGHNT and CDR2 is YYREEE in the germline V gene (reference sequence). The CDR3 is 14 amino acids. In DNA, the CDR3 is TGTGCCAGCAGCTTGGACGGGACGAACACTGAAGCTTTCTTT. This encodes CASSLDGTNTEAFF.

In this sample, this clonotype is large. DNA of the CDR3: TGTGCCAGCAGTGGAGTGGGGGGCGGGAACACTGAAGCTTTCTTT. It specifies CASSGVGGGNTEAFF. V gene TRBV6-1 combines with J gene TRBJ1-1, with D perhaps TRBD1 (6 bases). The CDR3 runs 15 residues. Deletions cut 4 bases from V and 1 base from J, with 13 bases between. CDR1 is MNHNS and CDR2 is SASEGT in the germline V gene.

In regard to this clonotype: A clone one base away is much larger, so this may be a read error. The genes are TRBV3-1 and TRBJ2-5, with 8 bases aligning to TRBD2. Germline lookup yields CDR1 LGHDT and CDR2 YNNKEL (reference sequence). Trimming took 5 bases from V and 11 from J; bases not matched to a gene: 16. The CDR3 covers 15 residues. In DNA form, the CDR3 reads TGTGCCAGCAGCGCCCGTGCGGGGGCGGGGGGTGAGCAGTACTTC. Residues: CASSARAGAGGEQYF.

The chain carries TRBV6-1 and TRBJ2-1; the match to TRBD2 covers 9 bases. The CDR3 covers 16 residues. Germline V gene lookup returns CDR1 MNHNS and CDR2 SASEGT. Trimming removed 2 bases from V and 3 bases from J; junction bases left unmatched: 5. DNA of the CDR3: TGTGCCAGCAGTGAAAGGGCGACTAGCGGCTACAATGAGCAGTTCTTC. This gives the protein CASSERATSGYNEQFF.

This clonotype was observed a handful of times. V and J are TRBV6-4 and TRBJ2-1; D is unclear. CDR3 length: 16 residues. Trimming shortened V by 0 bases and J by 8 bases, and 17 bases separated the two germline ends. Per the germline V gene, CDR1 is MRHNA and CDR2 is SNTAGT. In DNA form, the CDR3 reads TGTGCCAGCAGTGACTCAGCGAGTCTAGGGAAGGATGAGCAGTTCTTC. The encoded protein is CASSDSASLGKDEQFF.

J is TRBJ2-6 and V is TRBV6-1; 10 bases align to TRBD1. The V gene end was trimmed by 7 bases and the J gene end by 1 base; junction bases not matched to a gene: 16. This CDR3 has 20 amino acids. Germline CDR1 MNHNS, CDR2 SASEGT. CDR3 loop: CASTAIPGQGQGSGANVLTF. CDR3 in DNA: TGTGCCAGCACGGCGATTCCGGGACAGGGACAGGGGTCTGGGGCCAACGTCCTGACTTTC.

The V and J genes are TRBV6-8 and TRBJ2-4, with D perhaps TRBD1 or TRBD2 (6 bases each). V lost 8 bases and J lost 13, with 24 bases in between. Germline V gene data show CDR1 as MNHGY and CDR2 as SAAAGT. This CDR3 spans 14 amino acids. CDR3 protein: CASWGRGAKDMQYF. The DNA for the CDR3 is TGTGCCAGCTGGGGGCGGGGAGCCAAAGATATGCAGTACTTC.

This clonotype showed up just a few times. This chain links TRBV6-1 with TRBJ1-2; maybe TRBD1 (5 bases). V was cut by 6 bases and J by 4 bases, with 15 bases left in between. This CDR3 contains 14 residues. Germline-derived CDR1 and CDR2 are MNHNS and SASEGT. As DNA, the CDR3 is TGTGCCAGCAGCCCTCCGGGACGGATCTATGGCTACACCTTC. This codes for CASSPPGRIYGYTF.

This clonotype was recorded a few times. This chain joins TRBV20-1 and TRBJ2-5; 10 nucleotides align to TRBD1. The J call may be incorrect, as the DNA end agrees better with TRBJ2-7. Per the germline V gene, CDR1 is DFQATT and CDR2 is SNEGSKA (reference sequence). This CDR3 spans 14 amino acids. The CDR3 here is CSATPGQGLDEQYF. CDR3 nucleotide sequence: TGCAGTGCTACCCCGGGACAGGGGTTGGACGAGCAGTACTTC.

Judged by abundance, this clonotype is medium-sized (0.01 to 0.1%). This chain links TRBV6-1 with TRBJ2-4, with TRBD1 matching over 9 bases. J lost 5 bases, V lost 8 bases, and 7 bases had no gene match. Looked up from germline, CDR1 is MNHNS and CDR2 is SASEGT. The CDR3 is 14 residues long. CDR3 DNA sequence: TGTGCCAGCGGGACAGGGTTATTAGAAAACATTCAGTACTTC. Amino acids: CASGTGLLENIQYF.

This clonotype was seen only once. Relative to the germline gene, one junction end is altered; a read error may explain this. The chain couples TRBV6-1 to TRBJ2-5; D might be TRBD2 (7 bases). The J call could be wrong; TRBJ2-3 is a better fit for the DNA end. CDR3 length equals 15 residues. Germline CDR1 is MNHNS and CDR2 is SASEGT. The CDR3 here is CAGGMGGRGQDTQYF. CDR3 nucleotides: TGTGCCGGCGGAATGGGGGGGCGCGGCCAAGATACCCAGTATTTT.

The J gene is TRBJ2-4, the V gene TRBV10-3; the D gene is possibly TRBD2 (5 bases). The DNA end lines up better with TRBJ2-5; the J call may be wrong. The CDR3 spans 13 residues. Germline V gene lookup returns CDR1 ENHRY and CDR2 SYGVKD. CDR3 residues: CATSTVSGGTQYF. The DNA of the CDR3 is TGTGCCACCTCTACCGTCTCCGGAGGGACCCAGTACTTC.